A selection of T cell receptor beta chains follows, all from one sample in a study of blood T cells in healthy people across ages. A single record per CDR3 protein comes from TCRdb applying MiXCR to the 5' RACE reads. The data show roughly 930,000 distinct CDR3 sequences, around 46% seen once. The specimen sequenced was blood. The receptors originated from a man aged 25-45 years in good health. The CDR3 runs from the conserved cysteine through the conserved F or W. A D gene is named only where the DNA matches it firmly. Not every row has a clone size; where given, it reads once, few, many or a size class.

>NA|NA|TRBJ2-5|TRBV6-2/TRBV6-3
TGTGCCAGCACCAATAGCGAGACCCAGTACTTC
CASTNSETQYF
>few|TRBD1|TRBJ2-3|TRBV12-3/TRBV12-4
TGTGCCAGCAGAAGACAGGGGGCAATAGATACGCAGTATTTT
CASRRQGAIDTQYF
>few|NA|TRBJ2-3|TRBV29-1
TGCAGCGTTCAAAGCATCACAGGAGTCGGGAGCACAGATACGCAGTATTTT
CSVQSITGVGSTDTQYF
>NA|NA|TRBJ2-7|TRBV28
TGTGCCAGCAGTTTTGTAGGGGCAGGGGAATACGAGCAGTACTTC
CASSFVGAGEYEQYF
>NA|NA|TRBJ2-3|TRBV4-3
TGCGCCAGCAGCCAAGGAGAAGGGGGGACAGATACGCAGTATTTT
CASSQGEGGTDTQYF
>few|NA|TRBJ1-2|TRBV20-1
TGCAGTGCTAGTGCTGTAGGTGGCTACACCTTC
CSASAVGGYTF
>few|NA|TRBJ2-4|TRBV25-1
TGTGCCAGCGAACCATTGCTCCCTCAGGGTGCCCGCATTCAGTACTTC
CASEPLLPQGARIQYF
>NA|NA|TRBJ2-7|TRBV6-1
TGTGCCAGCAGCCAGACAGGTTCTATCGAGCAGTACTTC
CASSQTGSIEQYF
>many|NA|TRBJ2-7|TRBV10-3
TGTGCCATCAGCGAGACGGGAGTTGACGAGCAGTACTTC
CAISETGVDEQYF
>many|NA|TRBJ2-6|TRBV27
TGTGCCAGCAGTCTACAGGGTATCAGCTCTGGGGCCAACGTCCTGACTTTC
CASSLQGISSGANVLTF